This T cell receptor beta chain was found in a study of T cell responses to AZD1222 COVID-19 vaccine. Study conclusions and caveats: Among the donors, most were white British and more were female, and clonal diversity was possibly underestimated. Samples come after the peak T cell response, not at day 14. Nearly half of spike-specific TCRs reportedly target variant regions that are unmutated in the B.1.351 and B.1.1.7 variants.

Concerning this clone itself: Its antigen is as yet unknown.

Recipients boosted at about 4 weeks or about 12 weeks are pooled. With V trimmed by 0 bases and J by 2 bases, 3 bases remained unmatched. CDR1 and CDR2 (germline): SGHVS, FNYEAQ. CDR3 length equals 15 residues. Method: immunoSEQ multiplex PCR; TCRdb's copy keeps in-frame clones and lacks some. The sample yields over 150,000 clones, around nine tenths seen once. The chain joins TRBV7-6 to TRBJ2-7; 8 bases line up with TRBD2. This clonotype was sampled from an adult who received the AZD1222 COVID-19 vaccine. The sequencing used peripheral blood, collected 28 days after the second AZD1222 dose. CDR3 sequence reads: CASSLAFGRAYEQYF. CDR3 DNA: TGTGCCAGCAGCTTAGCGTTCGGGAGGGCCTACGAGCAGTACTTC.